This T cell receptor beta chain was recovered during a study of a mutant IDH1 vaccine in newly diagnosed glioma. Study-wide background: The initiation of vaccination occurred 4-6 weeks after radiotherapy alone, or with temozolomide cycles. Scheduled at week 35, visit V12 preceded visit V13, held at week 47.

For this clone: Its antigen remains unidentified.

The repertoire was sequenced with immunoSEQ multiplex PCR; TCRdb's copy has only in-frame clones and lacks some. The table shows fewer than 35,000 clones, with under 80% occurring only once. Time point given: week 35, safety follow-up. The content of each vaccine dose was 300 ug of mutant IDH1 20-mer peptide, and topical imiquimod accompanied it. CDR1 and CDR2 (germline): SGHTA, FQGNSA. The CDR3 runs 11 residues. V gave up 5 bases and J gave up 11 bases, with 10 bases separating them. Study results and caveats: Roughly 92% of patients showed vaccine-induced immune responses across multiple MHC alleles. Apparently unrelated to pseudoprogression were changes in the top peripheral T cell clonotypes.

The chain couples TRBV7-2 to TRBJ2-4; D remains unclear. The sequence derives from a man between 45 and 60 years old with glioma. The input for sequencing was PBMCs, taken from a glioma patient whose treatment included an IDH1 peptide vaccine. Here the CDR3 reads CASSTRTVQYF. The CDR3 nucleotides are TGTGCCAGCAGCACCAGGACGGTTCAGTACTTC.